Below, 14 T cell receptor beta chains from the same sample are listed, as sequenced in a study of T cell changes during pregnancy in multiple sclerosis. Here immunoSEQ multiplex PCR was the method, and the copy in TCRdb shows in-frame clones only, minus some. The data hold 26,000 or so clones, with just over 90% observed a single time. The sample consisted of peripheral blood, taken in the first trimester of pregnancy. The source is a female donor in good health, enrolled as a control in a pregnancy study.

The gene calls are TRBV5-1 and TRBJ1-2, with TRBD1 matching over 7 bases. Germline V gene lookup returns CDR1 SGHRS and CDR2 YFSETQ. The CDR3 has 14 amino acids. J gave up 6 bases and V 0 bases, and 5 bases lay outside the gene matches. The CDR3 region has the DNA TGCGCCAGCAGCTTGGGACAGGGATTTGATGGCTACACCTTC. Residues: CASSLGQGFDGYTF.

The genes are TRBV30 and TRBJ1-5; TRBD1 agrees at 8 bases. Per germline, CDR1 GTSNPN and CDR2 SVGIG (reference sequence). CDR3 size: 13 residues. The V gene end was trimmed by 5 bases and the J gene end by 5 bases; junction bases not matched to a gene: 5. CDR3 DNA sequence: TGTGCCTGGCAGGGGGCAAGGGATCAGCCCCAGCATTTT. It translates to CAWQGARDQPQHF. The variable domain in full, with the rest retrieved from reference TRBV30 and TRBJ1-5, is SQTIHQWPATLVQPVGSPLSLECTVEGTSNPNLYWYRQAAGRGLQLLFYSVGIGQISSEVPQNLSASRPQDRQFILSSKKLLLSDSGFYLCAWQGARDQPQHFGDGTRLSIL.

V gene TRBV29-1 combines with J gene TRBJ2-7; 12 nucleotides match TRBD1. The trim removed 6 bases at V and 5 bases at J, leaving 8 bases unmatched. In germline, CDR1 is SQVTM, CDR2 ANQGSEA. The CDR3 has 14 residues. The CDR3 is CSVGTGGDLDEQYF. The CDR3 DNA reads TGCAGCGTGGGGACAGGGGGCGACTTGGACGAGCAGTACTTC.

Only one count was recorded for this clone. V and J are TRBV5-1 and TRBJ1-1; TRBD1 aligns across 8 bases. This CDR3 is 14 amino acids long. The V segment lost 5 bases and the J segment 4 bases; nucleotides outside the gene matches: 7. Looked up from germline, CDR1 is SGHRS and CDR2 is YFSETQ. The DNA of the CDR3 is TGCGCCAGCAGGTGGACAGGGATGGGCACTGAAGCTTTCTTT. Its protein product is CASRWTGMGTEAFF.

The rearrangement links TRBV6-5 to TRBJ1-1; D possibly corresponds to TRBD1 (6 bases). The CDR3 extends over 14 amino acids. Between the trimmed V and J ends, which lost 6 bases and 6 bases, there was a span of 17 bases. The V gene's germline CDR1 is MNHEY and CDR2 SVGAGI. The CDR3 sequence: CASSRGGALAEAFF. The CDR3, as DNA: TGTGCCAGCAGCCGGGGGGGGGCGCTAGCTGAAGCTTTCTTT.

The chain joins TRBV19 to TRBJ2-1; perhaps TRBD2 as D (11 bases). V lost 5 bases and J 4 bases, leaving 30 bases between the germline ends. The CDR3 length is 20 residues. The germline V gene has CDR1 LNHDA and CDR2 SQIVND (reference sequence). In nucleotides, the CDR3 is TGTGCCAGTAGTTCACCGGGACAGGGGACTCTAGCGGGAGGTTACAATGAGCAGTTCTTC. Residues: CASSSPGQGTLAGGYNEQFF.

The rearrangement links TRBV5-1 to TRBJ2-5; TRBD1 aligns across 9 bases. With V trimmed by 0 bases and J by 5 bases, 8 bases remained unmatched. The CDR3 sequence is 16 residues long. Germline V gives CDR1 SGHRS, CDR2 YFSETQ. CDR3 sequence (DNA): TGCGCCAGCAGCTTGGGGGACAGGGCACCCTCGGAGACCCAGTACTTC. This translates into CASSLGDRAPSETQYF. The entire variable domain, with the rest obtained from reference TRBV5-1 and TRBJ2-5, is as follows: KAGVTQTPRYLIKTRGQQVTLSCSPISGHRSVSWYQQTPGQGLQFLFEYFSETQRNKGNFPGRFSGRQFSNSRSEMNVSTLELGDSALYLCASSLGDRAPSETQYFGPGTRLLVL.

The V gene is TRBV6-1, the J gene TRBJ1-4; TRBD1 is a possible D gene (5 bases). The CDR3 is 12 residues long. Germline loops: CDR1 MNHNS, CDR2 SASEGT. The V gene lost 11 bases and the J gene lost 7 bases, with 14 bases spanning the gap. For the CDR3, the DNA is TGTGCCGGAGGGACCGAACCTGAAAAACTGTTTTTT. Protein: CAGGTEPEKLFF.

The V and J genes are TRBV19 and TRBJ1-1, with TRBD1 matching 9 bases. The CDR3 is 15 amino acids. The germline V gene has CDR1 LNHDA and CDR2 SQIVND (reference sequence). J gave up 1 base and V 5 bases, and 5 bases lay outside the gene matches. CDR3 nucleotide sequence: TGTGCCAGTAGTCAGCACAGGGGGCCGAACACTGAAGCTTTCTTT. Encoded protein: CASSQHRGPNTEAFF.

The chain uses TRBV18 and TRBJ2-1; TRBD2 agrees at 11 bases. CDR1 is KGHSH and CDR2 is LQKENI in the germline V gene. The trim removed 0 bases at V and 10 bases at J, leaving 11 bases unmatched. This CDR3 has 17 amino acids. CDR3 sequence reads: CASSPPVAGGPSLEQFF. The CDR3 region has the DNA TGTGCCAGCTCACCACCGGTAGCGGGAGGGCCCTCCCTAGAGCAGTTCTTC.

The rearrangement joins TRBV10-3 to TRBJ2-3, with 7 bases that match TRBD2. Per the germline V gene, CDR1 is ENHRY and CDR2 is SYGVKD. The CDR3 covers 16 residues. V trimming: 6 bases; J trimming: 4 bases; junction bases outside the gene matches: 13. The CDR3 loop reads CAIRTAGGEEADTQYF. DNA for the CDR3: TGTGCCATCAGGACAGCTGGGGGGGAGGAGGCAGATACGCAGTATTTT.

V is TRBV9 and J is TRBJ2-7, with TRBD2 matching 9 bases. Germline V gives CDR1 SGDLS, CDR2 YYNGEE. With 3 bases clipped from V and 3 bases from J, the junction kept 7 bases outside the gene matches. This CDR3 is built from 15 residues. The CDR3: CASSAAGTSYYEQYF. The CDR3 DNA is TGTGCCAGCAGCGCAGCCGGGACTAGCTACTACGAGCAGTACTTC.

The gene calls are TRBV7-9 and TRBJ2-3, with 10 bases fitting TRBD2. This CDR3 spans 16 amino acids. The J segment lost 2 bases and the V segment lost 3 bases, leaving 5 bases of the junction unmatched. Germline V gives CDR1 SEHNR, CDR2 FQNEAQ (reference sequence). CDR3 DNA sequence: TGTGCCAGCAGCTTGGTTCTAGCGGGAGACACAGATACGCAGTATTTT. It translates to CASSLVLAGDTDTQYF.

CDR3 in amino acids: CAWRYDSEAFF. CDR3 DNA: TGTGCCTGGAGATACGACAGTGAAGCTTTCTTT. The V gene is TRBV30, the J gene TRBJ1-1, with D maybe TRBD1 (5 bases). Germline CDR1 is GTSNPN and CDR2 is SVGIG (reference sequence). The CDR3 is made up of 11 amino acids. Trimming shortened V by 3 bases and J by 7 bases, and 9 bases separated the two germline ends.